One and the same sample provided the 13 T cell receptor beta chains below, sequenced in a study of T cells in Graves' hyperthyroidism and ophthalmopathy. Template material for amplifying TCR beta CDR3 regions consisted of RNA transcripts. The TCR CDR3 was amplified in a first-round RT-PCR using the HTBI primer set. TCRdb independently ran MiXCR on the multiplex PCR reads; one entry per CDR3 protein. The data contain roughly 360,000 distinct CDR3 sequences, approximately 15% of them singletons. Material for sequencing was blood. These receptors were obtained from a young man with Graves' hyperthyroidism that later progressed to Graves' ophthalmopathy.

This clonotype turned up a few times. V gene TRBV20-1 combines with J gene TRBJ2-1; TRBD2 matches 9 bases. CDR1 and CDR2 from the germline V gene are DFQATT and SNEGSKA (reference sequence). This CDR3 is built from 15 residues. Trimming at V came to 2 bases and at J to 6 bases, leaving 8 bases not matched to a gene. The CDR3 sequence: CSARLSGGLTNEQFF. The CDR3 bases are TGCAGTGCTAGATTAAGCGGGGGGTTAACCAATGAGCAGTTCTTC.

The chain has TRBV9 and TRBJ2-5, with 8 bases lining up with TRBD2. From germline, CDR1 is SGDLS and CDR2 YYNGEE. V shed 4 bases and J 5 bases; nucleotides not matched to a gene: 10. The CDR3 length is 15 residues. CDR3 sequence (DNA): TGTGCCAGCAGCCCGCCCGGGACTAGGTGGGAGACCCAGTACTTC. Translated, it gives CASSPPGTRWETQYF.

This clonotype was picked up many times. The J gene is TRBJ1-1, the V gene TRBV10-2; D uncertain. The CDR3 totals 14 residues. Deletions cut 5 bases from V and 4 bases from J, with 14 bases between. CDR1 WSHSY and CDR2 SAAADI come from the germline V gene. The DNA for the CDR3 is TGCGCCAGCAGTCGAAACACCAGCCCCACTGAAGCTTTCTTT. Translated, it gives CASSRNTSPTEAFF.

This clonotype appeared many times. This chain links TRBV7-8 with TRBJ1-5, with D uncertain. Trimming took off 1 base at V and 0 bases at J, with 10 bases between the two ends. Looked up from germline, CDR1 is SGHVS and CDR2 is FQNEAQ. The length of the CDR3 is 16 residues. The CDR3 spells CASSLEATFSNQPQHF. CDR3 DNA: TGTGCCAGCAGCTTAGAGGCCACCTTTAGCAATCAGCCCCAGCATTTT.

Many counts were recorded for this clonotype. The V gene is TRBV20-1, the J gene TRBJ1-6, with D perhaps matching TRBD1 (5 bases). Per germline, CDR1 DFQATT and CDR2 SNEGSKA (reference sequence). CDR3 length: 13 residues. V lost 4 bases to trimming and J lost 7 bases, with 11 bases between them. The CDR3 nucleotides read TGCAGTGCTATCCGGGACGGCAATTCACCCCTCCACTTT. Translated, it gives CSAIRDGNSPLHF.

Ten or more counts support this clonotype. The J gene is TRBJ2-2, the V gene TRBV11-1; D ambiguous. The V gene's germline CDR1 is SGHAT and CDR2 FQDESV (reference sequence). CDR3 size: 14 residues. V was trimmed by 2 bases and J by 2 bases, leaving 6 bases between them. Written as DNA, the CDR3 is TGTGCCAGCAGCTTATCCCCTAACACCGGGGAGCTGTTTTTT. Translated: CASSLSPNTGELFF.

This clonotype was found a few times. Given a much more abundant clone one base away, this may be a read error. This chain connects TRBV7-2 to TRBJ2-1; 11 bases are shared with TRBD1. Germline CDR1 reads SGHTA; CDR2 reads FQGNSA. The length of the CDR3 is 15 residues. The CDR3 DNA sequence: TGTGCCAACAGCTTGGACAGGGGGCCCTACAATGAGCAGTTCTTC. This codes for CANSLDRGPYNEQFF.

Many counts were recorded for this clonotype. The chain combines TRBV2 with TRBJ2-7; D may be TRBD2 (6 bases). Trimming pared 5 bases from V and 7 bases from J, leaving 18 bases between. Germline V CDR1 and CDR2: SNHLY, FYNNEI. The CDR3 spans 14 residues. The CDR3 coding sequence is TGTGCCAGCAGTCACAACTGGGGCCGGGGGGAGCAGTACTTC. Residues: CASSHNWGRGEQYF. Looking up the rest from reference TRBV2 and TRBJ2-7 gives the full variable domain: EPEVTQTPSHQVTQMGQEVILRCVPISNHLYFYWYRQILGQKVEFLVSFYNNEISEKSEIFDDQFSVERPDGSNFTLKIRSTKLEDSAMYFCASSHNWGRGEQYFGPGTRLTVT.

The chain links TRBV28 to TRBJ2-3; D might be TRBD2 (5 bases). CDR1 is MDHEN, CDR2 SYDVKM, per germline. Deletions cut 5 bases from V and 6 bases from J, with 18 bases between. The CDR3 loop spans 15 amino acids. The chain's CDR3 is CASSPSDSRLDTQYF. The CDR3 DNA sequence: TGTGCCAGCAGTCCCTCGGACTCCCGGCTGGATACGCAGTATTTT.

This clonotype was counted many times. The V and J genes are TRBV28 and TRBJ2-7, with TRBD2 matching 13 bases. Germline V gene sequence: CDR1 MDHEN, CDR2 SYDVKM. This CDR3 has 16 amino acids. V dropped 2 bases and J dropped 6; count of bases not matched to a gene: 7. The CDR3 loop is CASSLLRLAGGIEQYF. The DNA of the CDR3 is TGTGCCAGCAGTTTACTAAGACTAGCGGGGGGAATCGAGCAGTACTTC. The entire variable domain, with the rest obtained from reference TRBV28 and TRBJ2-7, is as follows: DVKVTQSSRYLVKRTGEKVFLECVQDMDHENMFWYRQDPGLGLRLIYFSYDVKMKEKGDIPEGYSVSREKKERFSLILESASTNQTSMYLCASSLLRLAGGIEQYFGPGTRLTVT.

This clonotype has a count of ten or more. The chain joins TRBV5-8 to TRBJ2-5; maybe TRBD2 (6 bases). V was clipped by 2 bases and J by 3 bases, with 20 bases between them. The germline CDR1 and CDR2 sequences are SGHTS and YDEGEE. The CDR3 is 17 amino acids. CDR3: CASSFAFGLPSEETQYF. The CDR3 DNA follows: TGTGCCAGCAGCTTCGCGTTCGGCCTCCCTAGCGAAGAGACCCAGTACTTC.

The chain is built from TRBV5-5 and TRBJ2-2, with unresolved D. The CDR3 has 14 amino acids. Per germline, CDR1 SGHKS and CDR2 YYEKEE (reference sequence). V gave up 1 base and J gave up 1 base, with 5 bases separating them. CDR3 amino acids: CASSLLKNTGELFF. CDR3 bases: TGTGCCAGCAGCTTGCTGAAGAACACCGGGGAGCTGTTTTTT.

This clonotype was detected ten times or more. The chain links TRBV5-1 to TRBJ1-5; perhaps TRBD1 as D (5 bases). From germline, CDR1 is SGHRS and CDR2 YFSETQ. The CDR3 contains 13 residues. V was trimmed by 2 bases and J by 7 bases, leaving 10 bases between them. CDR3 DNA: TGCGCCAGCAGCTTAGGGGTTCAACAGCCCCAGCATTTT. It codes for CASSLGVQQPQHF.